Presented here are 5 T cell receptor beta chains from one specimen sequenced in a study of blood T cells in healthy people across ages (dated by TCRdb to between 2014 and 2017). The library was built by means of 5' RACE. TCRdb lists the instrument as Illumina HiSeq 2500. The second PCR ran for roughly 7 to 12 cycles and used a J-beta primer mix along with a sample-barcoded 5' primer. The raw public reads went through TCRdb reprocessing: fastp at Q25, MiXCR clone calling, in-frame beta chains kept. For every CDR3 protein sequence, its rows merge into one entry that carries the most common genes and DNA. The sample data list hundreds of thousands of distinct CDR3 sequences, and around two fifths of these were observed just once. Jointly, the top ten make up roughly 30% of the sample. The sequencing input was blood. The receptors stem from a man at least 80 years old in good health.

V and J are TRBV5-6 and TRBJ2-5; 8 bases are shared with TRBD2. The CDR3 is 15 residues long. V shed 5 bases, J shed 2 bases, and the junction held 8 bases outside the gene matches. Germline loops: CDR1 SGHDT, CDR2 YYEEEE. This CDR3 is CASSRGGQGQETQYF. The CDR3 DNA reads as TGTGCCAGCAGTCGCGGGGGGCAGGGTCAAGAGACCCAGTACTTC.

This clonotype was seen more than once but under ten times. This could be a read error, since a much larger clone is one nucleotide away. As DNA, the CDR3 is TGCAGTGCTAGAGATCAGGGACAGTCCTACGAGCAGTACTTC. Protein product: CSARDQGQSYEQYF. V gene TRBV20-1 combines with J gene TRBJ2-7; TRBD1 matches at 7 bases. Unmatched junction bases numbered 3, after V lost 0 bases and J lost 1 base. The CDR3 has 14 amino acids. Germline values: CDR1 DFQATT, CDR2 SNEGSKA (reference sequence).

A few counts support this clonotype. This chain links TRBV9 with TRBJ2-7; 10 bases match TRBD1. The CDR3 runs to 17 residues. After removal of 3 bases from V and 0 bases from J, the junction contained 9 bases not matched to a gene. Germline-derived CDR1 and CDR2 are SGDLS and YYNGEE. CDR3 DNA sequence: TGTGCCAGCAGCGAGGGGGCCGGACAGGGGGACTCCTACGAGCAGTACTTC. Its protein product is CASSEGAGQGDSYEQYF.

This clonotype was picked up a small number of times. The genes are TRBV14 and TRBJ2-3; 10 bases are a match to TRBD1. The CDR3 contains 14 residues. CDR1 SGHDN and CDR2 FVKESK come from the germline V gene. V was clipped by 4 bases and J by 9 bases; unmatched bases: 7. CDR3 coding DNA: TGTGCCAGCAGCCGACAGGGGGCCTTTGGGACGCAGTATTTT. Protein: CASSRQGAFGTQYF.

The chain is built from TRBV20-1 and TRBJ2-3; D possibly corresponds to TRBD1 (6 bases). V lost 5 bases and J lost 2, with 17 bases in between. Germline V gives CDR1 DFQATT, CDR2 SNEGSKA (reference sequence). This CDR3 region has 15 residues. CDR3 sequence reads: CSAPEVRGSTDTQYF. The CDR3 DNA reads as TGCAGTGCTCCTGAGGTCAGGGGATCCACAGATACGCAGTATTTT.